These 3 T cell receptor beta chains were all obtained from the same sample, sequenced in a study of technical replicates of blood from a handful of donors. Sequenced by immunoSEQ multiplex PCR; TCRdb stores in-frame clones only, minus some. The sample lists about 85,000 clones, roughly 94% occurring once. Sequenced input: T cells isolated from PBMCs. The receptors come from a human donor in good health.

The chain carries TRBV7-2 and TRBJ2-7, with D possibly matching TRBD1 (6 bases). Trimming removed 6 bases from V and 5 bases from J, with 17 bases in between. The CDR3 length is 14 residues. Germline assignment: CDR1 SGHTA and CDR2 FQGNSA. The CDR3, as DNA: TGTGCCAGCAGTCGCAGGGGCCCTCGAGACGAGCAGTACTTC. Amino acids: CASSRRGPRDEQYF. Based on the CDR3 plus reference TRBV7-2 and TRBJ2-7, the full variable domain is GAGVSQSPSNKVTEKGKDVELRCDPISGHTALYWYRQSLGQGLEFLIYFQGNSAPDKSGLPSDRFSAERTGGSVSTLTIQRTQQEDSAVYLCASSRRGPRDEQYFGPGTRLTVT.

The table lists this clone with a count of one. The CDR3 coding sequence is TGTGCCATCAGGACCCCGGGGGGGTCCTACAATGAGCAGTTCTTC. Its protein product is CAIRTPGGSYNEQFF. The chain employs TRBV10-3 and TRBJ2-1, with TRBD2 matching 8 bases. The length of the CDR3 is 15 residues. The J segment lost 1 base and the V segment lost 6 bases, leaving 5 bases of the junction unmatched. The V gene's germline CDR1 is ENHRY and CDR2 SYGVKD.

This chain links TRBV7-9 with TRBJ2-5, with TRBD1 as a possible D gene (7 bases). Trimming pared 5 bases from V and 3 bases from J, leaving 16 bases between. This CDR3 has 15 amino acids. In germline, CDR1 is SEHNR, CDR2 FQNEAQ (reference sequence). CDR3 loop: CASSQPRGAEETQYF. Here the CDR3 DNA reads TGTGCCAGCAGCCAGCCCAGGGGGGCCGAAGAGACCCAGTACTTC.